The 13 T cell receptor beta chains below all came from one sample that was sequenced in a study of shared clonotypes between healthy human individuals. Sequenced by immunoSEQ multiplex PCR; TCRdb stores in-frame clones only, minus some. This table has nearly 1 million clones, less than 85% appearing once. Sequenced sample: memory CD4+ T cells sorted from blood. Subset noted: CD45RA-negative fraction. These receptors originate from a man aged 18 to 30 in good health.

The J gene is TRBJ1-1, the V gene TRBV28, with 7 nucleotides matching TRBD1. Germline CDR1 is MDHEN and CDR2 is SYDVKM. The CDR3 has 13 residues. The junction had 8 bases not matched to a gene; V was cut back by 3 bases and J by 10 bases. The CDR3 loop reads CASSFLQGSGAFF. In DNA, the CDR3 is TGTGCCAGCAGTTTCTTACAGGGGTCCGGAGCTTTCTTT.

The chain recombines TRBV7-2 with TRBJ1-4; D uncertain. The CDR3 consists of 16 residues. The V gene's germline CDR1 is SGHTA and CDR2 FQGNSA. Trimming took 1 base from V and 7 from J, leaving 16 bases between them. As DNA, the CDR3 is TGTGCCAGCAGCTTAGGGCAGGCCGGTTCCCTTGAAAAACTGTTTTTT. It codes for CASSLGQAGSLEKLFF.

The chain is built from TRBV30 and TRBJ2-7; 9 bases match TRBD2. This CDR3 has 17 residues. Trimming took 1 base from V and 2 from J; bases not matched to a gene: 12. CDR1 GTSNPN and CDR2 SVGIG come from the germline V gene (reference sequence). This chain's CDR3 is CAWSDWVSGGPPYEQYF. The DNA of the CDR3 is TGTGCCTGGAGTGACTGGGTTAGCGGGGGCCCACCCTACGAGCAGTACTTC.

The rearrangement links TRBV7-9 to TRBJ2-7; 7 bases are a match to TRBD2. The V and J ends lost 4 bases and 0 bases, in that order; junction bases with no gene match: 9. This CDR3 has 16 amino acids. Germline lookup yields CDR1 SEHNR and CDR2 FQNEAQ (reference sequence). CDR3 protein: CASSYPTSPNSYEQYF. For the CDR3, the DNA is TGTGCCAGCAGCTATCCGACTAGCCCGAACTCCTACGAGCAGTACTTC.

The chain combines TRBV6-5 with TRBJ2-1; no clear D gene. Germline assignment: CDR1 MNHEY and CDR2 SVGAGI. This CDR3 is 14 amino acids long. V lost 6 bases to trimming and J lost 5 bases, with 14 bases between them. The CDR3 nucleotides are TGTGCCAGCAGCCCGGACGTAGGAAACAATGAGCAGTTCTTC. It codes for CASSPDVGNNEQFF.

The chain couples TRBV9 to TRBJ2-5; TRBD1 is a possible D gene (5 bases). V lost 3 bases and J lost 2, with 17 bases in between. The CDR3 length is 16 residues. Germline lookup yields CDR1 SGDLS and CDR2 YYNGEE. The CDR3 DNA follows: TGTGCCAGCAGCGCCATTAGGGGTCCCTGTCAAGAGACCCAGTACTTC. It codes for CASSAIRGPCQETQYF. Full variable domain (remainder filled in from reference TRBV9 and TRBJ2-5): DSGVTQTPKHLITATGQRVTLRCSPRSGDLSVYWYQQSLDQGLQFLIQYYNGEERAKGNILERFSAQQFPDLHSELNLSSLELGDSALYFCASSAIRGPCQETQYFGPGTRLLVL.

The rearrangement joins TRBV18 to TRBJ1-6; D ambiguous. V dropped 2 bases and J dropped 11 bases, with 10 bases sitting between them. CDR1 and CDR2 (germline): KGHSH, LQKENI. This CDR3 contains 13 residues. The CDR3 coding sequence is TGTGCCAGCTCACCAGCCAGCATCGCACCCCTCCACTTT. This translates into CASSPASIAPLHF.

This clone was picked up many times. V is TRBV15 and J is TRBJ2-2; 8 bases fit TRBD1. Germline-derived CDR1 and CDR2 are LNHNV and YYDKDF (reference sequence). Losses at the gene ends were 2 bases for V and 0 bases for J; bases not matched to a gene: 2. The CDR3 is made up of 16 amino acids. The CDR3 nucleotides read TGTGCCACCAGCAGACTGGACAGGGCGAACACCGGGGAGCTGTTTTTT. Translation gives CATSRLDRANTGELFF.

V usage is TRBV30 and J usage is TRBJ2-7; D unclear. This CDR3 has 13 residues. CDR1 and CDR2 from the germline V gene are GTSNPN and SVGIG (reference sequence). V dropped 5 bases and J dropped 4 bases, with 15 bases sitting between them. This CDR3 is CAWGKWSGYEQYF. CDR3 bases: TGTGCCTGGGGGAAGTGGTCCGGATACGAGCAGTACTTC.

The CDR3, as DNA: TGCGCCAGCAGTCTCACCCAGCGGGGAAGCACAGATACGCAGTATTTT. Its translation: CASSLTQRGSTDTQYF. V is TRBV10-2 and J is TRBJ2-3; the match to TRBD2 covers 7 bases. Germline CDR1 is WSHSY and CDR2 is SAAADI. Trimming cost V 5 bases and J 0 bases; bases outside gene matches: 8. The CDR3 totals 16 residues.

The chain employs TRBV5-4 and TRBJ2-7, with no clear D. The CDR3 has 13 amino acids. V was shortened by 8 bases and J by 0 bases, with 12 bases between the two germline ends. Germline CDR1 is SGHNT and CDR2 is YYREEE (reference sequence). CDR3 in DNA: TGTGCCAGTGGCACTCAAAGCTCCTACGAGCAGTACTTC. Amino acid sequence: CASGTQSSYEQYF.

With respect to this clone: This is likely an artifact of a read error, given a far larger clone one base away. The chain joins TRBV11-2 to TRBJ1-5; D uncertain. The CDR3 is 14 amino acids. V lost 5 bases, J lost 2 bases, and 10 bases lay in between. The germline gives CDR1 SGHAT, CDR2 FQNNGV. The CDR3 DNA is TGTGCCAGCAGCCCCGGGATGGGCAATCAGCCCCAGCATTTT. It encodes CASSPGMGNQPQHF.

About this clone itself: The same CDR3 can be traced to other DNA sequences in this sample. The CDR3 bases are TGTGCCAGCAGCTTAACGGGCGGGCCGAACACCGGGGAGCTGTTTTTT. It encodes CASSLTGGPNTGELFF. V and J are TRBV7-3 and TRBJ2-2; maybe TRBD2 (5 bases). Trimming shortened V by 0 bases and J by 0 bases, and 8 bases separated the two germline ends. The germline V gene encodes CDR1 SGHTA and CDR2 FQGTGA. There are 16 residues in the CDR3.